The 12 T cell receptor beta chains presented below share a single source sample, sequenced in a study of T cells in tuberculosis. Produced via immunoSEQ multiplex PCR; TCRdb's table is partial and in-frame only. The sample consists of 29,000 or so clones, roughly nine tenths of them appearing once. Sample time point: new active TB diagnosis, blood taken before or within 7 days of starting treatment. The sequencing here drew on PBMCs, taken at tuberculosis diagnosis. These receptors were taken from an adult with tuberculosis.

The rearrangement joins TRBV27 to TRBJ2-3, with D possibly being TRBD2 (6 bases). This CDR3 contains 13 residues. V lost 3 bases to trimming and J lost 6 bases, with 10 bases between them. Germline V CDR1 and CDR2: MNHEY, SMNVEV (reference sequence). CDR3 loop: CASSLVAADTQYF. The CDR3 DNA sequence: TGTGCCAGCAGTTTGGTAGCGGCGGATACGCAGTATTTT.

The chain has TRBV7-9 and TRBJ2-7; the match to TRBD1 covers 11 bases. V dropped 5 bases and J dropped 6; count of bases not matched to a gene: 9. The CDR3 has 15 residues. CDR1 and CDR2 (germline): SEHNR, FQNEAQ (reference sequence). The CDR3 region has the DNA TGTGCCAGCAGCCCGGTAGGACAGGGGGCGGGCGAGCAGTACTTC. This gives the protein CASSPVGQGAGEQYF. The entire variable domain, with the rest obtained from reference TRBV7-9 and TRBJ2-7, is as follows: DTGVSQNPRHKITKRGQNVTFRCDPISEHNRLYWYRQTLGQGPEFLTYFQNEAQLEKSRLLSDRFSAERPKGSFSTLEIQRTEQGDSAMYLCASSPVGQGAGEQYFGPGTRLTVT.

V is TRBV18 and J is TRBJ2-5, with 9 nucleotides matching TRBD1. The CDR3 loop spans 14 amino acids. CDR1 is KGHSH and CDR2 is LQKENI in the germline V gene. The V segment lost 6 bases and the J segment 4 bases; nucleotides outside the gene matches: 6. The CDR3 protein is CASSLDRGAETQYF. The CDR3 DNA follows: TGTGCCAGCTCCCTCGACAGGGGGGCAGAGACCCAGTACTTC.

The chain links TRBV6-5 to TRBJ2-7; possible D gene TRBD1, 5 bases. The V end was cut by 0 bases, the J end by 6 bases, with 9 bases between. CDR3 length: 13 residues. CDR1 and CDR2 from the germline V gene are MNHEY and SVGAGI. The chain's CDR3 is CASSYSQGSEQYF. The DNA for the CDR3 is TGTGCCAGCAGTTACTCTCAGGGTTCCGAGCAGTACTTC.

The rearrangement uses TRBV11-2 and TRBJ2-3; the match to TRBD1 covers 10 bases. With 5 bases clipped from V and 6 bases from J, the junction kept 8 bases outside the gene matches. Germline assignment: CDR1 SGHAT and CDR2 FQNNGV. The CDR3 is 15 residues long. In nucleotides, the CDR3 is TGTGCCAGCAGCCCCGACAGGGGGCCTCTGGATACGCAGTATTTT. Translated, it gives CASSPDRGPLDTQYF.

The chain couples TRBV30 to TRBJ2-7, with TRBD2 as a possible D gene (5 bases). V lost 4 bases to trimming and J lost 7 bases, with 23 bases between them. This CDR3 comprises 15 residues. From germline, CDR1 is GTSNPN and CDR2 SVGIG (reference sequence). CDR3 sequence (DNA): TGTGCCTGGACTCGCACAACAGCCAGAACGGGGGAGCAGTACTTC. Amino acid sequence: CAWTRTTARTGEQYF.

The chain couples TRBV20-1 to TRBJ1-1; D remains ambiguous. The CDR3 length is 11 residues. Germline lookup yields CDR1 DFQATT and CDR2 SNEGSKA (reference sequence). Trimming stripped 7 bases from V and 7 bases from J, with 13 bases between. CDR3: CSGMGAGEAFF. Here the CDR3 DNA reads TGCAGTGGAATGGGCGCAGGTGAAGCTTTCTTT.

The J gene is TRBJ2-4, the V gene TRBV5-3; no reliable D call. TRBV5-3 is noted as an ORF with a role that remains uncertain. The CDR3 spans 15 residues. V shed 4 bases and J shed 0 bases, with 11 bases lying between them. As DNA, the CDR3 is TGTGCCAGAAGCCCCTCATCGGTAGCCAAAAACATTCAGTACTTC. It is translated as CARSPSSVAKNIQYF.

The chain uses TRBV18 and TRBJ2-3; D remains unclear. Germline V lookup: CDR1 KGHSH, CDR2 LQKENI. Trimming shortened V by 0 bases and J by 0 bases, and 7 bases separated the two germline ends. CDR3 length equals 15 residues. CDR3 in amino acids: CASSPPNLSTDTQYF. In DNA, the CDR3 is TGTGCCAGCTCACCACCTAACCTAAGCACAGATACGCAGTATTTT.

The gene calls are TRBV11-2 and TRBJ2-5; 11 bases align to TRBD2. This CDR3 is 19 amino acids long. Trimming removed 3 bases from V and 4 bases from J; junction bases left unmatched: 16. Germline V gives CDR1 SGHAT, CDR2 FQNNGV. CDR3 amino acids: CASSLRTSGYQSGGETQYF. The CDR3 coding sequence is TGTGCCAGCAGCTTGAGGACTAGCGGGTATCAAAGTGGGGGAGAGACCCAGTACTTC.

The gene calls are TRBV4-3 and TRBJ2-7, with D perhaps TRBD2 (5 bases). V gave up 0 bases and J gave up 7 bases, with 16 bases separating them. The CDR3 is made up of 15 amino acids. Germline lookup yields CDR1 LGHNA and CDR2 YSLEER. CDR3: CASSQDEGGPGEQYF. CDR3 coding DNA: TGCGCCAGCAGCCAAGATGAGGGCGGGCCGGGGGAGCAGTACTTC.

The rearrangement joins TRBV6-5 to TRBJ2-7; tentative D call: TRBD2 (5 bases). Germline V lookup: CDR1 MNHEY, CDR2 SVGAGI. The CDR3 sequence is 15 residues long. V was clipped by 0 bases and J by 4 bases, with 13 bases between them. CDR3 DNA sequence: TGTGCCAGCAGTTACTCATATCGGGGAAGTTACGAGCAGTACTTC. This translates into CASSYSYRGSYEQYF.